The sequence of this T cell receptor (beta chain) was determined in a study of T cell responses to AZD1222 COVID-19 vaccine. Findings and caveats of the study: Clonal diversity was possibly underestimated; the donors were predominantly white British and more often female.

CDR3 length: 15 amino acids. Trimming cost V 5 bases and J 5 bases; bases outside gene matches: 10. CDR1 is MNHEY and CDR2 is SVGAGI in the germline V gene. In its sample, this clone was seen once. Antigen: not known. Only in-frame clones appear in the TCRdb table, and some are missing; sequencing was by immunoSEQ multiplex PCR. This sample has 150,000 to 200,000 clones, with approximately 94% found just once. The input for sequencing was peripheral blood, taken on day 0 of AZD1222 vaccination. The J gene is TRBJ2-7, the V gene TRBV6-5; 9 nucleotides align to TRBD1. The TCR was taken from an adult in good health. The CDR3 sequence: CASSTSGQGYDEQYF. The CDR3 nucleotides read TGTGCCAGCAGTACATCGGGACAGGGTTACGACGAGCAGTACTTC.